The source of this T cell receptor beta chain is a study of cytomegalovirus exposure and HLA in healthy donors. Findings and caveats of the study: Later work found that TCR association rates differed between HLA loci; DRB1 had the most and HLA-C the fewest. TCR beta V segments were, for the most part, productive about 87% or about 30% of the time in an earlier analysis. The study carried out a later analysis of TCR beta sequences. It associated some 17,000 of them with specific HLA alleles at a false discovery rate of 0.05.

Worth noting for this clone: The antigen is unknown.

The PCR had 60 Vbeta and 13 Jbeta primers. The table came from immunoSEQ multiplex PCR; TCRdb's copy has only in-frame clones and leaves some out. The sample contains approximately 110,000 clones, around 77% of which appear only once. The ends were cut back, 6 bases at V and 4 bases at J, with 12 bases in the middle. CDR3 length equals 13 residues. Per the germline V gene, CDR1 is MNHEY and CDR2 is SMNVEV (reference sequence). This TCR came from a woman in her 30s in good health and CMV-seropositive. The V and J genes are TRBV27 and TRBJ1-2; D might be TRBD1 (6 bases). Sequencing was performed on PBMCs. Here the CDR3 DNA reads TGTGCCAGCAGCAGGGGAGTGAGCTATGGCTACACCTTC. Protein sequence: CASSRGVSYGYTF.